Presented here are 5 T cell receptor beta chains from one specimen sequenced in a study of cytotoxic CD8 clonotypes in ibrutinib-treated CLL (dated by TCRdb to about 2021). The intended sense of this specimen's time point label: 20 to 30 months on ibrutinib. Libraries were constructed by the immunoSEQ multiplex PCR assay. TCRdb re-hosts the immuneACCESS table, in-frame sequences only. Its copies lack some clones; in the studies checked, an unresolved V gene accounts for under half of them, and the cause for the rest is not known. Across this sample there are about 130,000 clones, with more than 75% seen only once. Clones ranked in the top ten supply 4.5% to 6% of the sample. This material consisted of PBMCs, taken after 24 months of ibrutinib treatment. The receptors stem from a human donor with chronic lymphocytic leukemia.

V usage is TRBV2 and J usage is TRBJ1-3, with 8 bases aligning to TRBD1. Germline assignment: CDR1 SNHLY and CDR2 FYNNEI. This CDR3 is 14 amino acids long. V lost 6 bases, J lost 5 bases, and 6 bases stayed unmatched. DNA for the CDR3: TGTGCCAGCAGAATGGGACAGGCGCGAAACACCATATATTTT. Residues: CASRMGQARNTIYF.

The chain uses TRBV2 and TRBJ1-1; 7 positions match TRBD1. This CDR3 comprises 13 residues. CDR1 and CDR2 from the germline V gene are SNHLY and FYNNEI. Losses at the gene ends were 6 bases for V and 11 bases for J; bases not matched to a gene: 12. In DNA, the CDR3 is TGTGCCAGCAGCTACGGACAGGATGTGTGGGCTTTCTTT. Amino acids: CASSYGQDVWAFF.

V is TRBV5-4 and J is TRBJ2-1, with TRBD2 identical over 7 bases. CDR3 length: 16 amino acids. Germline trimming cut 4 bases from V and 4 bases from J; bases unmatched to any gene: 11. Germline V gives CDR1 SGHNT, CDR2 YYREEE (reference sequence). The DNA of the CDR3 is TGTGCCAGCAGCCCCGCCACTAGCGTGAGATACAATGAGCAGTTCTTC. This codes for CASSPATSVRYNEQFF.

This clone was counted a single time. The V and J genes are TRBV5-4 and TRBJ2-2; TRBD1 agrees at 9 bases. With V trimmed by 4 bases and J by 6 bases, 10 bases remained unmatched. Germline values: CDR1 SGHNT, CDR2 YYREEE (reference sequence). This CDR3 comprises 16 residues. The CDR3 loop is CASSPGGQGNSGELFF. The CDR3 DNA reads as TGTGCCAGCAGCCCCGGGGGACAGGGTAACTCCGGGGAGCTGTTTTTT.

This chain connects TRBV2 to TRBJ2-7, with D possibly TRBD1 on 6 matching bases. V was clipped by 2 bases and J by 2 bases, with 13 bases between them. The CDR3 spans 15 residues. Germline loops: CDR1 SNHLY, CDR2 FYNNEI. CDR3 DNA sequence: TGTGCCAGCAGTGAATACACAGGGAGCCCCTACGAGCAGTACTTC. Protein sequence: CASSEYTGSPYEQYF. Full variable domain (outside the CDR3, taken from reference TRBV2 and TRBJ2-7): EPEVTQTPSHQVTQMGQEVILRCVPISNHLYFYWYRQILGQKVEFLVSFYNNEISEKSEIFDDQFSVERPDGSNFTLKIRSTKLEDSAMYFCASSEYTGSPYEQYFGPGTRLTVT.